Each of the 13 T cell receptor beta chains below was sequenced from the same sample in a study of early T cells in non-severe SARS-CoV-2 infection. MiXCR was run by TCRdb on the 5' RACE reads, yielding one entry per CDR3 protein. The sample has tens of thousands of distinct CDR3 sequences, 12% seen once. The specimen was whole blood. The receptors were sampled from an adult who was a healthcare worker with PCR-confirmed SARS-CoV-2 infection or an uninfected control (not recorded which).

The chain recombines TRBV7-2 with TRBJ2-3; 8 bases line up with TRBD1. V shed 0 bases and J 4 bases; nucleotides not matched to a gene: 3. The germline CDR1 and CDR2 sequences are SGHTA and FQGNSA. CDR3 length equals 15 residues. The CDR3 region has the DNA TGTGCCAGCAGCTTAGCGGCAGGGGGCGCAGATACGCAGTATTTT. Amino acids: CASSLAAGGADTQYF.

In this sample, this clonotype turned up a few times. This chain links TRBV6-6 with TRBJ2-3; D gene unclear. The V end was cut by 2 bases, the J end by 2 bases, with 14 bases between. Germline values: CDR1 MNHNY, CDR2 SVGAGI (reference sequence). CDR3 length: 16 amino acids. The CDR3 sequence: CASSYGSRGPTDTQYF. The CDR3, as DNA: TGTGCCAGCAGTTACGGTAGCCGAGGCCCCACAGATACGCAGTATTTT.

Points on this clonotype: Relative to the germline gene, one junction end is altered; a read error may explain this. The V call is TRBV24-1, the J call TRBJ1-5; TRBD1 matches at 7 bases. The CDR3 loop spans 13 amino acids. From germline, CDR1 is KGHDR and CDR2 SFDVKD. The CDR3 DNA is TGTGCCACCGGTGACAGGGTCAATCAGCCCCAGCATTTT. Translated, it gives CATGDRVNQPQHF.

The chain links TRBV9 to TRBJ2-5; 7 bases match TRBD1. Unmatched junction bases numbered 11, after V lost 4 bases and J lost 5 bases. Germline lookup yields CDR1 SGDLS and CDR2 YYNGEE. The CDR3 is 15 residues long. This CDR3 is CASSRRQGLSETQYF. DNA of the CDR3: TGTGCCAGCAGCCGTAGACAGGGATTGTCGGAGACCCAGTACTTC.

The gene calls are TRBV6-1 and TRBJ2-3, with 8 bases lining up with TRBD1. This CDR3 has 15 residues. The ends lost 4 bases at V and 4 bases at J; junction bases unmatched: 7. CDR1 and CDR2 (germline): MNHNS, SASEGT. This CDR3 is CASSVDRVPADTQYF. The DNA of the CDR3 is TGTGCCAGCAGTGTGGACAGGGTCCCCGCAGATACGCAGTATTTT.

The table lists this clonotype with many counts. The chain links TRBV28 to TRBJ1-6; D not resolved. The CDR3 is 11 residues long. Germline CDR1 reads MDHEN; CDR2 reads SYDVKM. The V gene lost 5 bases and the J gene lost 13 bases, with 9 bases spanning the gap. The DNA for the CDR3 is TGTGCCAGCAGTCTCCGAGGTCCCCTCCACTTT. Translation: CASSLRGPLHF.

This clonotype came up a few times. This sequence joins TRBV20-1 and TRBJ2-5; the D gene is possibly TRBD1 (6 bases). Trimming removed 7 bases at V and 0 bases at J, with 15 bases between. CDR3 length: 14 amino acids. CDR1 and CDR2 (germline): DFQATT, SNEGSKA (reference sequence). The CDR3 here is CSGNQGTYQETQYF. The CDR3 nucleotides read TGCAGTGGAAACCAGGGGACGTACCAAGAGACCCAGTACTTC.

This clonotype was detected many times. The chain uses TRBV29-1 and TRBJ1-2; 11 nucleotides align to TRBD1. Unmatched junction bases numbered 11, after V lost 5 bases and J lost 6 bases. Germline lookup yields CDR1 SQVTM and CDR2 ANQGSEA. This CDR3 is 15 amino acids long. For the CDR3, the DNA is TGCAGCGTTTCCGGGACAGGGGGGATAGGCCATGGCTACACCTTC. Its translation is CSVSGTGGIGHGYTF.

CDR3 DNA: TGTGCCAGCAGTTTATCGGTTGCTAGCGGCCAAGAGACCCAGTACTTC. It encodes CASSLSVASGQETQYF. This sequence joins TRBV27 and TRBJ2-5; 7 bases line up with TRBD2. Germline V gives CDR1 MNHEY, CDR2 SMNVEV (reference sequence). The V and J ends lost 0 bases and 1 base, in that order; junction bases with no gene match: 5. There are 16 residues in the CDR3.

Turning to this clonotype: A read error may be the cause here, since a much bigger clone is one base away. V usage is TRBV20-1 and J usage is TRBJ2-1, with 15 bases lining up with TRBD2. The CDR3 runs 19 residues. The germline V gene has CDR1 DFQATT and CDR2 SNEGSKA (reference sequence). CDR3 loop: CSASPLGLAGGRYYNVQFF. As DNA, the CDR3 is TGCAGTGCCAGCCCCTTGGGACTAGCGGGAGGCCGTTACTACAATGTGCAGTTCTTC.

Only a few counts were recorded for this clonotype. This chain links TRBV14 with TRBJ2-1; D gene unclear. This CDR3 contains 15 residues. Trimming removed 1 base from V and 12 bases from J, with 19 bases in between. CDR1 SGHDN and CDR2 FVKESK come from the germline V gene. The CDR3: CASSQVTLLSPAQFF. In DNA, the CDR3 is TGTGCCAGCAGCCAAGTAACCTTACTTAGCCCGGCGCAGTTCTTC.

This clonotype was counted ten times or more. The chain employs TRBV18 and TRBJ1-1; D ambiguous. Trimming shortened V by 3 bases and J by 1 base, and 12 bases separated the two germline ends. Germline assignment: CDR1 KGHSH and CDR2 LQKENI. There are 15 residues in the CDR3. The CDR3 DNA sequence: TGTGCCAGCTCACCGACAACCTCAACGAACACTGAAGCTTTCTTT. Its protein product is CASSPTTSTNTEAFF.

The chain links TRBV7-2 to TRBJ2-3; TRBD2 matches at 8 bases. The CDR3 sequence is 15 residues long. V gave up 3 bases and J gave up 2 bases; unmatched junction bases: 4. Germline lookup yields CDR1 SGHTA and CDR2 FQGNSA. In nucleotides, the CDR3 is TGTGCCAGCAGCTTCCAAGCGGGGGACACAGATACGCAGTATTTT. It yields the protein CASSFQAGDTDTQYF.